This TCR beta chain was sequenced during a study of blood T cells in healthy people across ages. As for the study in general: There was about one barcoded beta molecule captured by template switching per two T cells.

V dropped 6 bases and J dropped 6; count of bases not matched to a gene: 9. The CDR3 contains 15 residues. A second about 7 to 11 cycle PCR used barcoded and J-beta primers. A single record per CDR3 protein comes from TCRdb applying MiXCR to the 5' RACE reads. The sample lists roughly 1,700,000 distinct CDR3 sequences; roughly 27% were seen once. Researchers collected approximately 9.9 milliliters of peripheral blood from every single donor. Sequencing was performed on blood. The chain combines TRBV12-3 or TRBV12-4 with TRBJ2-2, with 8 bases aligning to TRBD1. This TCR derives from a woman aged 25-40 years in good health. As DNA, the CDR3 is TGTGCCAGCAGCACCAGGGGGCTCTTGGCCGGGGAGCTGTTTTTT. Protein: CASSTRGLLAGELFF.